These 19 T cell receptor beta chains were all obtained from the same sample, sequenced in a study of blood T cells in healthy people across ages. Next came a second PCR, run for about 7 to 12 cycles, which used a sample-barcoded 5' primer along with a J-beta primer mix. TCRdb re-derived calls from the 5' RACE reads in MiXCR, one entry per CDR3 protein. The table shows approximately 790,000 distinct CDR3 sequences, with 55% to 65% occurring only once. The sequencing sample was made of blood. All receptors come from a man under 40 in good health.

The chain couples TRBV12-3 or TRBV12-4 to TRBJ1-6; 8 bases are shared with TRBD1. Trimming took 3 bases from V and 7 from J; bases not matched to a gene: 8. This CDR3 is built from 16 residues. CDR3 residues: CASSFNFGTGNSPLHF. CDR3 in DNA: TGTGCCAGCAGTTTTAATTTCGGGACAGGAAATTCACCCCTCCACTTT.

V is TRBV2 and J is TRBJ2-7; D is perhaps TRBD2 (7 bases). Trimming shortened V by 4 bases and J by 7 bases, and 17 bases separated the two germline ends. Germline values: CDR1 SNHLY, CDR2 FYNNEI. The length of the CDR3 is 14 residues. This CDR3 is CASSGQGRGNEQYF. Here the CDR3 DNA reads TGTGCCAGCAGTGGTCAAGGGAGGGGGAATGAGCAGTACTTC.

The rearrangement joins TRBV6-2 or TRBV6-3 to TRBJ2-1; TRBD2 matches 11 bases. This CDR3 is 18 amino acids long. V was pared by 0 bases and J by 7 bases, with 11 bases of the junction left unmatched. The germline V gene encodes CDR1 MNHEY and CDR2 SVGEGT. CDR3 region: CASSYSASGGYQGNEQFF. The CDR3 region has the DNA TGTGCCAGCAGTTACTCGGCTAGCGGGGGGTACCAGGGGAATGAGCAGTTCTTC.

This chain links TRBV6-5 with TRBJ2-7; 8 nucleotides match TRBD1. CDR3 length: 14 residues. CDR1 and CDR2 from the germline V gene are MNHEY and SVGAGI. V was clipped by 4 bases and J by 4 bases; unmatched bases: 6. This chain's CDR3 is CASSSRGRRYEQYF. CDR3 DNA: TGTGCCAGCAGTTCCAGGGGGCGAAGGTACGAGCAGTACTTC.

The rearrangement uses TRBV6-6 and TRBJ2-3; D remains unclear. The CDR3 is 13 residues long. Germline V gene lookup returns CDR1 MNHNY and CDR2 SVGAGI (reference sequence). The germline V and J ends were trimmed by 2 bases and 5 bases, with 8 bases remaining between them. The CDR3 nucleotides are TGTGCCAGCAGTTACGGTCCGGGAGATACGCAGTATTTT. Its translation: CASSYGPGDTQYF.

The gene calls are TRBV9 and TRBJ2-7, with D possibly TRBD1 on 6 matching bases. Trimming took off 4 bases at V and 3 bases at J, with 14 bases between the two ends. The germline gives CDR1 SGDLS, CDR2 YYNGEE. The CDR3 length is 14 residues. In DNA form, the CDR3 reads TGTGCCAGCAGCCCATGGGACACCCTCTACGAGCAGTACTTC. This gives the protein CASSPWDTLYEQYF.

The chain couples TRBV4-2 to TRBJ1-4; D unresolved. Germline loops: CDR1 LGHNA, CDR2 YNFKEQ. The CDR3 is made up of 14 amino acids. V shed 2 bases and J shed 8 bases, with 12 bases lying between them. CDR3 amino acids: CASSQSRESEKLFF. DNA of the CDR3: TGTGCCAGCAGCCAAAGCCGGGAGTCGGAAAAACTGTTTTTT.

This clonotype was found a few times. The gene calls are TRBV4-3 and TRBJ2-7; TRBD2 is a possible D gene (5 bases). CDR1 is LGHNA and CDR2 is YSLEER in the germline V gene. Deletions cut 3 bases from V and 2 bases from J, with 11 bases between. The CDR3 loop spans 14 amino acids. CDR3 region: CASSQYAGAYEQYF. In DNA, the CDR3 is TGCGCCAGCAGCCAGTACGCGGGCGCCTACGAGCAGTACTTC.

The rearrangement links TRBV9 to TRBJ1-6; D uncertain. V gave up 6 bases and J gave up 0 bases, with 16 bases separating them. The length of the CDR3 is 17 residues. From germline, CDR1 is SGDLS and CDR2 YYNGEE. CDR3 in amino acids: CASTPEMTSSYNSPLHF. Written as DNA, the CDR3 is TGTGCCAGCACCCCTGAAATGACAAGCTCCTATAATTCACCCCTCCACTTT.

The chain has TRBV6-2 or TRBV6-3 and TRBJ2-4; tentatively, D is TRBD1 or TRBD2 (5 bases each). The end of the DNA is better explained by TRBJ2-5, so the J call may be wrong. The CDR3 runs to 15 residues. Germline V lookup: CDR1 MNHEY, CDR2 SVGEGT. The CDR3 is CASRRTSEGPETQYF. The CDR3 DNA sequence: TGTGCCAGCAGGAGGACCTCCGAGGGGCCAGAGACCCAGTACTTC.

The rearrangement joins TRBV7-2 to TRBJ2-3, with TRBD2 matching over 9 bases. Germline CDR1 is SGHTA and CDR2 is FQGNSA. V gave up 5 bases and J gave up 3 bases; unmatched junction bases: 9. This CDR3 is 16 amino acids long. For the CDR3, the DNA is TGTGCCAGCAGCGCCCAGCGGGAGGCCGCGACAGATACGCAGTATTTT. It is translated as CASSAQREAATDTQYF. The variable domain in full, with the rest retrieved from reference TRBV7-2 and TRBJ2-3, is GAGVSQSPSNKVTEKGKDVELRCDPISGHTALYWYRQSLGQGLEFLIYFQGNSAPDKSGLPSDRFSAERTGGSVSTLTIQRTQQEDSAVYLCASSAQREAATDTQYFGPGTRLTVL.

The chain couples TRBV4-3 to TRBJ2-6; D might be TRBD2 (6 bases). This CDR3 is built from 16 residues. Germline V lookup: CDR1 LGHNA, CDR2 YSLEER. V was pared by 0 bases and J by 2 bases, with 8 bases between. The CDR3: CASSQDREAGANVLTF. Here the CDR3 DNA reads TGCGCCAGCAGCCAAGACAGGGAGGCTGGGGCCAACGTCCTGACTTTC.

The chain has TRBV14 and TRBJ2-4, with 7 bases lining up with TRBD1. The CDR3 is made up of 15 amino acids. Germline V gene lookup returns CDR1 SGHDN and CDR2 FVKESK. After removal of 4 bases from V and 13 bases from J, the junction contained 16 bases not matched to a gene. The CDR3 DNA sequence: TGTGCCAGCAGCCTCGGGACAGTCTTTCTTGAGGGGCAGTACTTC. It yields the protein CASSLGTVFLEGQYF.

This clonotype has only a few counts. V and J are TRBV5-5 and TRBJ1-1; D remains unclear. The germline CDR1 and CDR2 sequences are SGHKS and YYEKEE (reference sequence). Trimming stripped 7 bases from V and 8 bases from J, with 18 bases between. This CDR3 comprises 13 residues. In DNA, the CDR3 is TGTGCCAGCGCCACCGGAGGTCGGGCGGAAGCTTTCTTT. It codes for CASATGGRAEAFF.

This chain links TRBV3-1 with TRBJ2-1; D unclear. V lost 6 bases and J 0 bases, leaving 15 bases between the germline ends. This CDR3 spans 16 amino acids. Germline V gene data show CDR1 as LGHDT and CDR2 as YNNKEL (reference sequence). The CDR3 coding sequence is TGTGCCAGCAGACCGAACACCTTCCGCTCCTACAATGAGCAGTTCTTC. Its protein is CASRPNTFRSYNEQFF.

This chain joins TRBV6-5 and TRBJ2-2, with D uncertain. Deletions cut 5 bases from V and 7 bases from J, with 5 bases between. Germline V CDR1 and CDR2: MNHEY, SVGAGI. The CDR3 has 11 amino acids. The CDR3 reads CASSADGELFF. The CDR3 region has the DNA TGTGCCAGCAGTGCCGACGGGGAGCTGTTTTTT.

V usage is TRBV2 and J usage is TRBJ1-2; 7 nucleotides agree with TRBD1. This CDR3 is 15 amino acids long. Losses at the gene ends were 4 bases for V and 1 base for J; bases not matched to a gene: 6. CDR1 and CDR2 from the germline V gene are SNHLY and FYNNEI. CDR3 in amino acids: CASSGGGDSNYGYTF. The CDR3 nucleotides read TGTGCCAGCAGTGGAGGGGGGGACAGTAACTATGGCTACACCTTC.

V gene TRBV7-9 combines with J gene TRBJ1-2; 9 bases are shared with TRBD1. The trim removed 4 bases at V and 12 bases at J, leaving 12 bases unmatched. CDR3 size: 14 residues. Germline V CDR1 and CDR2: SEHNR, FQNEAQ (reference sequence). The CDR3 coding sequence is TGTGCCAGCAGCTACCCGGGACAGGGATTTGTCGACACCTTC. It encodes CASSYPGQGFVDTF.

V usage is TRBV9 and J usage is TRBJ2-5, with D possibly matching TRBD1 (7 bases). This CDR3 is built from 15 residues. The V gene's germline CDR1 is SGDLS and CDR2 YYNGEE. V dropped 0 bases and J dropped 5 bases, with 14 bases sitting between them. The DNA for the CDR3 is TGTGCCAGCAGCGTAGCCAGGGGGGCATTTGAGACCCAGTACTTC. Its protein product is CASSVARGAFETQYF.